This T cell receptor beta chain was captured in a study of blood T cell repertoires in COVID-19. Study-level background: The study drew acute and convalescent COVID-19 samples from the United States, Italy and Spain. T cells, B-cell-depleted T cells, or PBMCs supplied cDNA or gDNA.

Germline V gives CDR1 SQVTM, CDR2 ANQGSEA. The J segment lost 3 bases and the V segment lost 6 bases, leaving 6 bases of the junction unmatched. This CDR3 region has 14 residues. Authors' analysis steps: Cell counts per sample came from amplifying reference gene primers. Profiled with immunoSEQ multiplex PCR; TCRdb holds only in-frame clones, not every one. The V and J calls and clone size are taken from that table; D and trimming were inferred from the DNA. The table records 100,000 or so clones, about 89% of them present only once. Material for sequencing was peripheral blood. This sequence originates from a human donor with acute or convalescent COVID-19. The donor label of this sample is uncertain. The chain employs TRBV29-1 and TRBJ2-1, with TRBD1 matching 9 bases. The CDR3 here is CSVRQGGDYNEQFF. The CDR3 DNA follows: TGCAGCGTAAGACAGGGGGGAGACTACAATGAGCAGTTCTTC.